The 9 T cell receptor beta chains below were found in one sample sequenced in a study of blood T cell repertoires in COVID-19. Libraries were prepared by immunoSEQ multiplex PCR; TCRdb keeps only in-frame clonotypes and omits some of them. The table lists over 250,000 clones, 91% of them singletons. The source material was peripheral blood. These receptors were taken from a woman aged 30 to 39 with COVID-19, enrolled during active disease.

This chain uses TRBV2 with TRBJ1-5; D ambiguous. Germline loops: CDR1 SNHLY, CDR2 FYNNEI. The V and J ends lost 6 bases and 1 base respectively, with 7 bases between them. CDR3 length equals 13 residues. The DNA for the CDR3 is TGTGCCAGCAGGGTCCAGAGCAATCAGCCCCAGCATTTT. It encodes CASRVQSNQPQHF. The full variable domain, completed using reference TRBV2 and TRBJ1-5, is EPEVTQTPSHQVTQMGQEVILRCVPISNHLYFYWYRQILGQKVEFLVSFYNNEISEKSEIFDDQFSVERPDGSNFTLKIRSTKLEDSAMYFCASRVQSNQPQHFGDGTRLSIL.

The chain links TRBV10-2 to TRBJ1-5; TRBD1 aligns across 9 bases. The CDR3 contains 13 residues. The V gene's germline CDR1 is WSHSY and CDR2 SAAADI. Trimming removed 7 bases from V and 5 bases from J; junction bases left unmatched: 3. The CDR3 DNA reads as TGCGCCAGCACCGGGACAGGGTATCAGCCCCAGCATTTT. It translates to CASTGTGYQPQHF.

The chain has TRBV7-2 and TRBJ2-2; 7 bases map to TRBD1. Trimming cost V 9 bases and J 1 base; bases outside gene matches: 2. Germline V gene sequence: CDR1 SGHTA, CDR2 FQGNSA. The CDR3 spans 13 residues. CDR3 sequence (DNA): TGTGCCAGTAGGACAGGGAACACCGGGGAGCTGTTTTTT. Its protein is CASRTGNTGELFF.

V usage is TRBV5-1 and J usage is TRBJ2-5; weak D call: TRBD1 (5 bases). V was clipped by 0 bases and J by 3 bases, with 9 bases between them. The CDR3 is 14 amino acids. Germline loops: CDR1 SGHRS, CDR2 YFSETQ. The chain's CDR3 is CASSLGFREETQYF. For the CDR3, the DNA is TGCGCCAGCAGCTTGGGTTTCAGGGAAGAGACCCAGTACTTC.

The CDR3 sequence: CASSFDSSGNTIYF. The DNA for the CDR3 is TGTGCCAGCAGCTTCGACAGCTCTGGAAACACCATATATTTT. The genes are TRBV11-2 and TRBJ1-3, with a weak D call TRBD1 (5 bases). Per germline, CDR1 SGHAT and CDR2 FQNNGV. V lost 3 bases and J lost 0, with 6 bases in between. This CDR3 region has 14 residues.

This clone showed up just once. The chain employs TRBV2 and TRBJ1-1; 9 positions match TRBD1. The V and J ends lost 8 bases and 6 bases, in that order; junction bases with no gene match: 7. Germline loops: CDR1 SNHLY, CDR2 FYNNEI. The CDR3 contains 13 residues. In nucleotides, the CDR3 is TGTGCCAGCTGTTTACAGGGGGCTGCTGAAGCTTTCTTT. Translating gives CASCLQGAAEAFF.

The V gene is TRBV27, the J gene TRBJ1-6; TRBD1 matches 8 bases. The germline V gene encodes CDR1 MNHEY and CDR2 SMNVEV (reference sequence). This CDR3 is built from 14 residues. The ends lost 5 bases at V and 3 bases at J; junction bases unmatched: 0. The CDR3 sequence is CASSDRGYNSPLHF. CDR3 sequence (DNA): TGTGCCAGCAGTGACAGGGGCTATAATTCACCCCTCCACTTT.

With respect to this clone: The sample carries other DNA sequences with the same CDR3. The rearrangement links TRBV6-5 to TRBJ1-1, with a tentative D call TRBD1 (6 bases). The ends were cut back, 6 bases at V and 5 bases at J, with 10 bases in the middle. Germline assignment: CDR1 MNHEY and CDR2 SVGAGI. This CDR3 region has 12 residues. The CDR3 is CASSRRGTEAFF. The CDR3 bases are TGTGCCAGCAGCCGAAGGGGGACTGAAGCTTTCTTT.

The gene calls are TRBV19 and TRBJ1-1; D gene ambiguous. This CDR3 comprises 15 residues. The germline V gene has CDR1 LNHDA and CDR2 SQIVND (reference sequence). Trimming cost V 5 bases and J 1 base, with 14 bases left between them. The CDR3 DNA is TGTGCCAGTAGTCCCGACGGGAGAACGAACACTGAAGCTTTCTTT. Translation gives CASSPDGRTNTEAFF. Combining the CDR3 with reference TRBV19 and TRBJ1-1 gives the whole variable domain DGGITQSPKYLFRKEGQNVTLSCEQNLNHDAMYWYRQDPGQGLRLIYYSQIVNDFQKGDIAEGYSVSREKKESFPLTVTSAQKNPTAFYLCASSPDGRTNTEAFFGQGTRLTVV.